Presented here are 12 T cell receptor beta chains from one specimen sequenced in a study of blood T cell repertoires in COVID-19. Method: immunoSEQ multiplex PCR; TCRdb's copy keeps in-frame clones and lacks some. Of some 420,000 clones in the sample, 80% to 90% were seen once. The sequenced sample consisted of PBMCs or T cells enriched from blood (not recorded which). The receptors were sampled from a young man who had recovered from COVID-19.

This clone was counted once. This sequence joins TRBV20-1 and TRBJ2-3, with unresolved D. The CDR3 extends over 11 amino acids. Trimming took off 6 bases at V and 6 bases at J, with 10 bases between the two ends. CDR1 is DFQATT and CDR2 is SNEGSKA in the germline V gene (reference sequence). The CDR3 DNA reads TGCAGTGCCGACAAGATGGATACGCAGTATTTT. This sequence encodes CSADKMDTQYF.

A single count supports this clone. CDR3 DNA sequence: TGTGCCATCCTTGAGAGGGGGACTAGTTCCTACGAGCAGTACTTC. This translates into CAILERGTSSYEQYF. The V call is TRBV10-3, the J call TRBJ2-7; 8 bases map to TRBD2. Trimming removed 8 bases from V and 1 base from J; junction bases left unmatched: 10. CDR3 length equals 15 residues. Germline V gene data show CDR1 as ENHRY and CDR2 as SYGVKD.

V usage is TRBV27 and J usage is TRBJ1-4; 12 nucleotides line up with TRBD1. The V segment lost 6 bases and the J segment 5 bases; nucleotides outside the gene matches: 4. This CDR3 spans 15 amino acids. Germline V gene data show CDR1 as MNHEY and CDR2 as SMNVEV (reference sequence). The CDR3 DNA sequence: TGTGCCAGCAGGGGACAGGGGGCGCGCAATGAAAAACTGTTTTTT. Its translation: CASRGQGARNEKLFF.

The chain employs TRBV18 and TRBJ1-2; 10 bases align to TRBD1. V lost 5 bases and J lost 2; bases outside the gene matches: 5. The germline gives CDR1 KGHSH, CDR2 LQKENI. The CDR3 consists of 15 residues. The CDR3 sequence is CASSGPGQGNYGYTF. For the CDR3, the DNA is TGTGCCAGCTCAGGTCCGGGACAGGGGAACTATGGCTACACCTTC.

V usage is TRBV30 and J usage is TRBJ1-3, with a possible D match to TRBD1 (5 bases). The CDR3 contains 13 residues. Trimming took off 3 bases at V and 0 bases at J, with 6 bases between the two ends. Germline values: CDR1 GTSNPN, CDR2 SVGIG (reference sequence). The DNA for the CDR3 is TGTGCCTGGAGCAGGGACTCTGGAAACACCATATATTTT. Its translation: CAWSRDSGNTIYF. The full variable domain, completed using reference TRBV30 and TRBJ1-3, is SQTIHQWPATLVQPVGSPLSLECTVEGTSNPNLYWYRQAAGRGLQLLFYSVGIGQISSEVPQNLSASRPQDRQFILSSKKLLLSDSGFYLCAWSRDSGNTIYFGEGSWLTVV.

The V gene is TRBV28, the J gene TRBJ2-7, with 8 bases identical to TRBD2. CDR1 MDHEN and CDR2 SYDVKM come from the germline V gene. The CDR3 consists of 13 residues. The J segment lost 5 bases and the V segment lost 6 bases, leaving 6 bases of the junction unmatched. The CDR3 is CASRGGTSDEQYF. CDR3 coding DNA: TGTGCCAGCAGGGGAGGGACTAGTGACGAGCAGTACTTC.

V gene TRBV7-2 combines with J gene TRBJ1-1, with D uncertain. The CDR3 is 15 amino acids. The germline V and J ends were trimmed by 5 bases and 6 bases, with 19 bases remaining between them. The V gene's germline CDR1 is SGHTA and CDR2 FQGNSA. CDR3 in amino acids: CASSPSAGRAAEAFF. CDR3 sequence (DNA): TGTGCCAGCAGCCCCTCTGCCGGGCGGGCGGCTGAAGCTTTCTTT.

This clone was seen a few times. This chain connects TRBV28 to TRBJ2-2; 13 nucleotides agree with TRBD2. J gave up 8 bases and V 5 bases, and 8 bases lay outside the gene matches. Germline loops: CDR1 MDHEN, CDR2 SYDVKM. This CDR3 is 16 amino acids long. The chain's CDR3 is CASSPRLAGGPGELFF. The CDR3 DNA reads TGTGCCAGCAGTCCCCGACTAGCGGGAGGTCCAGGGGAGCTGTTTTTT.

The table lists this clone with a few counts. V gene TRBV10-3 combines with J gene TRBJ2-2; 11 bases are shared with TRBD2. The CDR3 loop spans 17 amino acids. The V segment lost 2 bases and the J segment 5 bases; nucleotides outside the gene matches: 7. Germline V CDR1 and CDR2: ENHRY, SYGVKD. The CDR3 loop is CAISETRGTSGTGELFF. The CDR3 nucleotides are TGTGCCATCAGTGAGACTCGCGGGACTAGCGGTACCGGGGAGCTGTTTTTT.

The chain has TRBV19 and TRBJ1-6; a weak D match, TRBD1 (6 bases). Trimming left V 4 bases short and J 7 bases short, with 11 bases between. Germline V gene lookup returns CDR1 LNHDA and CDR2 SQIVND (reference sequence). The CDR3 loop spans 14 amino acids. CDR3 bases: TGTGCCAGTAGTACAGGGGCCCAAAATTCACCCCTCCACTTT. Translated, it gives CASSTGAQNSPLHF.

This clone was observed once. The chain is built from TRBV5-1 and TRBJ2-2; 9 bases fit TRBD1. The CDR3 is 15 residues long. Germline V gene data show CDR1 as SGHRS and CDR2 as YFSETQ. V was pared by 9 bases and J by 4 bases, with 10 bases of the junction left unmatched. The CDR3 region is CAIRKGQGVTGELFF. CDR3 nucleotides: TGCGCCATCCGTAAGGGACAGGGAGTCACCGGGGAGCTGTTTTTT.

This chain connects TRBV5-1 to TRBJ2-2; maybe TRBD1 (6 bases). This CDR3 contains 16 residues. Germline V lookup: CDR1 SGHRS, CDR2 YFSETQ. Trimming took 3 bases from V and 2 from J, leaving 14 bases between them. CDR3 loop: CASSSGVGVNTGELFF. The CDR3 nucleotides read TGCGCCAGCAGCTCAGGGGTAGGGGTAAACACCGGGGAGCTGTTTTTT.